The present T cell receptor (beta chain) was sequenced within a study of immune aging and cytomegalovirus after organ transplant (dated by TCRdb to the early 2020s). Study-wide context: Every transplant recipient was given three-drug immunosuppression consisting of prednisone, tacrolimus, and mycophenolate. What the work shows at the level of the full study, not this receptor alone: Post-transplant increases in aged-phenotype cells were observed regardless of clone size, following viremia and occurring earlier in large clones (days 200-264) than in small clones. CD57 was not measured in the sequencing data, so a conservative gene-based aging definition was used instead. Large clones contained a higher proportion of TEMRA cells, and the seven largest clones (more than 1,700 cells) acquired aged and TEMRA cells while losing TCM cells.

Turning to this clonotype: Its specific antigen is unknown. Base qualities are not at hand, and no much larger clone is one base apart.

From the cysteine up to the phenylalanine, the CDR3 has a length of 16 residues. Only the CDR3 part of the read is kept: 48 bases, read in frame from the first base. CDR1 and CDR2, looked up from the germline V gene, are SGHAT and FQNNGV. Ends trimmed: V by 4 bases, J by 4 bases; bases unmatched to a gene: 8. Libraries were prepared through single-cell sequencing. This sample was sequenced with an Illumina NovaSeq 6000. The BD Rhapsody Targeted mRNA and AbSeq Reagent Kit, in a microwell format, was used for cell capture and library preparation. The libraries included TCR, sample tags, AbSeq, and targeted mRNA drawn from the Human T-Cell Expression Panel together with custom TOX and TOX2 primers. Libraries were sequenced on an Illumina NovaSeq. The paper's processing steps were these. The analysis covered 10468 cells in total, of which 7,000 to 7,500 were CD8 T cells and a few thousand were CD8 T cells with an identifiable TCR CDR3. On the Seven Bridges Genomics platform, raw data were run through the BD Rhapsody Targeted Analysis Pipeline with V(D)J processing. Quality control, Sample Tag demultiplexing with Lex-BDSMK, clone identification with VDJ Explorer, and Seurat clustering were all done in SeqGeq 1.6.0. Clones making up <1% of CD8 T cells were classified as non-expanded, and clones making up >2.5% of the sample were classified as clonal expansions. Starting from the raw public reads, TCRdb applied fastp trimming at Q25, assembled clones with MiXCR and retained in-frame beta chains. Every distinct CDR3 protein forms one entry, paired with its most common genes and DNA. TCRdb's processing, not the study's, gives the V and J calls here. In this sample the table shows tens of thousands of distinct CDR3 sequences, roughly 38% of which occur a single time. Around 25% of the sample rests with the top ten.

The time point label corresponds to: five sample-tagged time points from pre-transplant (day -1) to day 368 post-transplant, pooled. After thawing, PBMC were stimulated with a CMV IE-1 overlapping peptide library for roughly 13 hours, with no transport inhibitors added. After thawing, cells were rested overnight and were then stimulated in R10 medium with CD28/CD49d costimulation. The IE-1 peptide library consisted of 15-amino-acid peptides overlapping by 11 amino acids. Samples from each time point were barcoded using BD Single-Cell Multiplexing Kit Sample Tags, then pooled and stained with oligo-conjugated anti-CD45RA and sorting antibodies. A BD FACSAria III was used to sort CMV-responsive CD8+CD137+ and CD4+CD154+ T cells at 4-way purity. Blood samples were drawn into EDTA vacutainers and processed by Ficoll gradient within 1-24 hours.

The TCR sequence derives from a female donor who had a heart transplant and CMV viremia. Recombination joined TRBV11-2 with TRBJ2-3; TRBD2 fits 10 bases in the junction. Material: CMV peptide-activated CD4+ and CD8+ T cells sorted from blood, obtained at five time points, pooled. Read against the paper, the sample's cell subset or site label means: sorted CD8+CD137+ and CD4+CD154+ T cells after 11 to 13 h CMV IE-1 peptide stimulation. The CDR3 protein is CASSSGLAGVADTQYF. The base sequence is TGTGCCAGCAGCTCGGGGCTAGCGGGAGTCGCAGATACGCAGTATTTT.